Sequencing of this T cell receptor (beta chain) was carried out in a study of OX40 agonist ivuxolimab in advanced cancers. Turning to the study itself: Patients were infused with ivuxolimab every 2 weeks at 0.01 to 10 mg/kg. Points from the study as a whole: Averaging showed that CD8+ T cells had more expanded clones than CD4+ did. There were also nonresponders showing low normalized T-cell clonal expansion.

V lost 7 bases and J lost 7, with 9 bases in between. Germline lookup yields CDR1 SEHNR and CDR2 FQNEAQ (reference sequence). The CDR3 length is 11 residues. Points on this clone: What it binds is unknown.

The protocol was immunoSEQ multiplex PCR, while the TCRdb copy is restricted to in-frame clones and leaves out a portion. The table lists fewer than 12,000 clones, 75% to 85% of them singletons. The clonotype comes from an adult with an advanced solid tumor such as melanoma, head and neck, liver or kidney cancer. The sample here was CD4+ or CD8+ T cells sorted from blood, taken in a trial of the OX40 agonist ivuxolimab. The rearrangement uses TRBV7-9 and TRBJ2-3, with unresolved D. CDR3: CASTEGNTQYF. CDR3 nucleotide sequence: TGTGCCAGCACCGAAGGCAATACGCAGTATTTT.